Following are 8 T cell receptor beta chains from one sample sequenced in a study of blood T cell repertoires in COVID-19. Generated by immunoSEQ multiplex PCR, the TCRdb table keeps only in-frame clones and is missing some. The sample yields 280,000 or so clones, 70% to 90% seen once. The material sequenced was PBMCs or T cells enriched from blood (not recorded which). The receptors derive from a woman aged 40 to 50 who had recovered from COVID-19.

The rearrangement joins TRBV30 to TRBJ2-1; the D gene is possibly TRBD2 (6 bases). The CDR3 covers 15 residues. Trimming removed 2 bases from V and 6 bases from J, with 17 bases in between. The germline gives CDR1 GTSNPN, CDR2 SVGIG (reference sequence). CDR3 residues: CAWSQGLISSNEQFF. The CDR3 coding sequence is TGTGCCTGGAGTCAAGGACTAATTTCGTCCAATGAGCAGTTCTTC.

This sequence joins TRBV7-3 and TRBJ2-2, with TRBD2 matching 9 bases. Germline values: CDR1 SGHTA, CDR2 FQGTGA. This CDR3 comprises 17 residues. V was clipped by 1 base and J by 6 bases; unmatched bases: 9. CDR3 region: CASSLKGGRANAGELFF. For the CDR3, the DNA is TGTGCCAGCAGCTTAAAGGGCGGGAGGGCCAATGCCGGGGAGCTGTTTTTT.

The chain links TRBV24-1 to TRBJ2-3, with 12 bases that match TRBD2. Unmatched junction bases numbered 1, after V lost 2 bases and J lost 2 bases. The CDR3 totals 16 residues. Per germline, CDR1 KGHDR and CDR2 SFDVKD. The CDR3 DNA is TGTGCCACCAGTGATTGGACTAGCGGGAACACAGATACGCAGTATTTT. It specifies CATSDWTSGNTDTQYF.

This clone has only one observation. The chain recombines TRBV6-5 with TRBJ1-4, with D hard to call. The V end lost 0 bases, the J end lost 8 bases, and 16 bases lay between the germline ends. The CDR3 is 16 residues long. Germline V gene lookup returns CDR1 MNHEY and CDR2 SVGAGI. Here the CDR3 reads CASSYSSKPLAEKLFF. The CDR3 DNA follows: TGTGCCAGCAGTTACTCGAGCAAGCCCCTTGCCGAAAAACTGTTTTTT.

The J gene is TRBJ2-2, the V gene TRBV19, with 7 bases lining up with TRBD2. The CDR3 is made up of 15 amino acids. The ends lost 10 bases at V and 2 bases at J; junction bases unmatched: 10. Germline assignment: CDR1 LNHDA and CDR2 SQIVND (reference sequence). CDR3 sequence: CATRRDYLNTGELFF. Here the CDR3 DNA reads TGTGCCACTAGGAGGGACTACCTAAACACCGGGGAGCTGTTTTTT.

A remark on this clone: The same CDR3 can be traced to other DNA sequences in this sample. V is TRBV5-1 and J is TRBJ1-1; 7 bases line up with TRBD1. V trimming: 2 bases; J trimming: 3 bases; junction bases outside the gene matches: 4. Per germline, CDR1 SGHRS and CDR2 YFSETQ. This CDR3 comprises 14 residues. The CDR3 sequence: CASSLQGRDTEAFF. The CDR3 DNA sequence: TGCGCCAGCAGCTTACAGGGGAGAGACACTGAAGCTTTCTTT.

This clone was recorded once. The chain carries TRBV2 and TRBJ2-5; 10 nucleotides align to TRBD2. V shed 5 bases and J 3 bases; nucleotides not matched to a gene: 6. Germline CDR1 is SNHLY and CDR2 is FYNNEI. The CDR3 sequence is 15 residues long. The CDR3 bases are TGTGCCAGCAGTCCGCTAACTAGCGGGAAAGAGACCCAGTACTTC. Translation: CASSPLTSGKETQYF.

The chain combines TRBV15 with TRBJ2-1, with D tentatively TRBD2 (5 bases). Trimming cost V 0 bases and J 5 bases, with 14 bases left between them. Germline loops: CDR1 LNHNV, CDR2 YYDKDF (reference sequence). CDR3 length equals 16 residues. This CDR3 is CATSRDLTGSDNEQFF. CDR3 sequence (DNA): TGTGCCACCAGCAGAGATCTTACGGGGTCGGACAATGAGCAGTTCTTC. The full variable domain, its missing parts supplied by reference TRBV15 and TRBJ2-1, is DAMVIQNPRYQVTQFGKPVTLSCSQTLNHNVMYWYQQKSSQAPKLLFHYYDKDFNNEADTPDNFQSRRPNTSFCFLDIRSPGLGDTAMYLCATSRDLTGSDNEQFFGPGTRLTVL.